Sequencing of this TCR beta chain was carried out in a study of OX40 agonist ivuxolimab in advanced cancers. Study-wide findings and caveats: Low levels of normalized T-cell clonal expansion also appeared in some nonresponders. With doses of 0.1 to 3.0 mg/kg, CD4+ and CD8+ blood T cells had undergone clonal expansion by week 6.

Patients were ineligible given autoimmune disease history or systemic immunosuppression. As regards this clone: Its antigen remains unknown.

The method was immunoSEQ multiplex PCR; TCRdb's version includes in-frame clones alone and lacks a portion of them. The table has around 18,000 clones, around 69% seen once. CDR3 length: 14 amino acids. V dropped 3 bases and J dropped 1 base, with 9 bases sitting between them. Germline V CDR1 and CDR2: MDHEN, SYDVKM. The sequences come from CD4+ or CD8+ T cells sorted from blood, collected in a trial of the OX40 agonist ivuxolimab. The receptor was isolated from an adult with an advanced solid tumor such as melanoma, head and neck, liver or kidney cancer. The rearrangement links TRBV28 to TRBJ1-1; D unresolved. The CDR3: CASSLGFENTEAFF. In nucleotides, the CDR3 is TGTGCCAGCAGTTTGGGGTTTGAGAACACTGAAGCTTTCTTT.